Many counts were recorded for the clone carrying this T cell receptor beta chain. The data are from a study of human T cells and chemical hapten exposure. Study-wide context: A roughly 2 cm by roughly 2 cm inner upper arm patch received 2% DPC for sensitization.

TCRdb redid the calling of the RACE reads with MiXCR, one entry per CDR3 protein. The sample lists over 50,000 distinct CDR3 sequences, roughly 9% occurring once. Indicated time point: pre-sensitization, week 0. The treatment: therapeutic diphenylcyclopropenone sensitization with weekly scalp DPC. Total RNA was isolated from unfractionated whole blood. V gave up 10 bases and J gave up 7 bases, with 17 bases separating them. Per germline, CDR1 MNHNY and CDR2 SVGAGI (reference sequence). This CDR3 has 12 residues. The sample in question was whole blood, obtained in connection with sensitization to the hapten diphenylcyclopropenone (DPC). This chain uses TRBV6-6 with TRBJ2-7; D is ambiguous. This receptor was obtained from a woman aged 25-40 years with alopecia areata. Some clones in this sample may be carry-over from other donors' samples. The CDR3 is CATAGVAREQYF. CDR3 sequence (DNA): TGTGCCACCGCCGGAGTAGCCCGGGAGCAGTACTTC.